Each of the 25 T cell receptor beta chains below was sequenced from the same sample in a study of shared clonotypes between healthy human individuals. Naive-designated CD8 cells lacked CD45RO, were positively enriched for CCR7, and omitted terminally differentiated effector memory CD45RA+ cells. TCRdb's table, derived via immunoSEQ multiplex PCR, lists solely in-frame clones and lacks some. The table has about 2.1 million clones, 93% seen once. The sequencing input was naive CD8+ T cells from PBMCs. These receptors all come from a man aged 18 to 29 in good health. Some clones in this sample may be carry-over from other donors' samples.

This clone was picked up one time. Distinct nucleotide sequences in the sample also encode this CDR3. The chain carries TRBV27 and TRBJ1-2, with no clear D. This CDR3 contains 13 residues. In germline, CDR1 is MNHEY, CDR2 SMNVEV (reference sequence). V lost 0 bases, J lost 1 base, and 3 bases lay in between. The CDR3 is CASSLSGNYGYTF. The CDR3 nucleotides are TGTGCCAGCAGTTTATCTGGTAACTATGGCTACACCTTC.

This sequence joins TRBV4-1 and TRBJ2-3; 8 nucleotides line up with TRBD1. Germline CDR1 and CDR2: MGHRA and YSYEKL. The CDR3 extends over 12 amino acids. The CDR3 region has the DNA TGCGCTTCAGGGACAGGCCCAGATACGCAGTATTTT. This translates into CASGTGPDTQYF.

The chain uses TRBV5-6 and TRBJ1-1, with 10 bases aligning to TRBD1. V shed 4 bases and J 5 bases; nucleotides not matched to a gene: 5. The CDR3 has 14 amino acids. Germline assignment: CDR1 SGHDT and CDR2 YYEEEE. CDR3 nucleotides: TGTGCCAGCAGCGCCCCGGACAGGGGGACTGAAGCTTTCTTT. Its translation is CASSAPDRGTEAFF.

The chain recombines TRBV13 with TRBJ1-2, with D unclear. CDR1 PRHDT and CDR2 FYEKMQ come from the germline V gene (reference sequence). The V end lost 5 bases, the J end lost 1 base, and 26 bases lay between the germline ends. The CDR3 loop spans 19 amino acids. The CDR3 bases are TGTGCCAGCAGCAGTTCCCTAATCGAGGCGCGGGCGTTTAACTATGGCTACACCTTC. It yields the protein CASSSSLIEARAFNYGYTF.

The rearrangement joins TRBV5-4 to TRBJ1-1; D possibly corresponds to TRBD1 (5 bases). Germline V gene sequence: CDR1 SGHNT, CDR2 YYREEE (reference sequence). The CDR3 consists of 15 residues. V was cut by 0 bases and J by 0 bases, with 9 bases left in between. The DNA for the CDR3 is TGTGCCAGCAGCTTGGTGGGGGGGTTGAACACTGAAGCTTTCTTT. It yields the protein CASSLVGGLNTEAFF.

The chain couples TRBV2 to TRBJ2-1; 9 bases match TRBD2. The CDR3 has 14 residues. The V gene's germline CDR1 is SNHLY and CDR2 FYNNEI. Germline trimming cut 6 bases from V and 7 bases from J; bases unmatched to any gene: 7. The CDR3 DNA is TGTGCCAGCAGAATAGCGGGAGATGGTAATGAGCAGTTCTTC. It encodes CASRIAGDGNEQFF.

This clone was observed a handful of times. The same CDR3 is also encoded by other DNA sequences in this sample. The chain couples TRBV27 to TRBJ1-4; D remains unclear. The V gene lost 3 bases and the J gene lost 0 bases, with 5 bases spanning the gap. Germline CDR1 reads MNHEY; CDR2 reads SMNVEV (reference sequence). The CDR3 is 14 amino acids. Written as DNA, the CDR3 is TGTGCCAGCAGTTTCGGGGCAACTAATGAAAAACTGTTTTTT. It is translated as CASSFGATNEKLFF.

The chain combines TRBV14 with TRBJ2-7; tentative D call: TRBD1 (5 bases). V gave up 6 bases and J gave up 5 bases, with 14 bases separating them. The germline gives CDR1 SGHDN, CDR2 FVKESK. CDR3 length equals 13 residues. Here the CDR3 DNA reads TGTGCCAGCAGACCCCTAGGGGCTGACGAGCAGTACTTC. It specifies CASRPLGADEQYF.

This clone was counted a single time. The chain recombines TRBV7-2 with TRBJ1-1, with D tentatively TRBD1 (6 bases). CDR3 length: 15 amino acids. Deletions cut 6 bases from V and 0 bases from J, with 14 bases between. Germline V gives CDR1 SGHTA, CDR2 FQGNSA. The CDR3 coding sequence is TGTGCCAGCAGGGCCGGGACACTGATGAACACTGAAGCTTTCTTT. It is translated as CASRAGTLMNTEAFF.

The chain is built from TRBV27 and TRBJ2-7; D is possibly TRBD1 (6 bases). The CDR3 has 16 residues. CDR1 and CDR2 (germline): MNHEY, SMNVEV (reference sequence). V gave up 4 bases and J gave up 3 bases, with 19 bases separating them. The DNA for the CDR3 is TGTGCCAGCAGTTCAAGCCTGGGACAAGCCTTCTACGAGCAGTACTTC. This codes for CASSSSLGQAFYEQYF.

V is TRBV2 and J is TRBJ2-7, with a possible D match to TRBD2 (5 bases). The CDR3 is 16 amino acids. Trimming pared 4 bases from V and 6 bases from J, leaving 22 bases between. Germline V lookup: CDR1 SNHLY, CDR2 FYNNEI. Here the CDR3 DNA reads TGTGCCAGCAGTGGAGCGCCGACTAAGCCGGGCTCCGAGCAGTACTTC. This gives the protein CASSGAPTKPGSEQYF.

V usage is TRBV5-6 and J usage is TRBJ1-5, with D uncertain. From germline, CDR1 is SGHDT and CDR2 YYEEEE. The CDR3 runs to 14 residues. V shed 6 bases and J shed 0 bases, with 10 bases lying between them. The CDR3 here is CASTVGDSNQPQHF. The CDR3 DNA reads as TGTGCCAGCACCGTCGGGGATAGCAATCAGCCCCAGCATTTT.

The rearrangement links TRBV9 to TRBJ1-1, with 7 positions matching TRBD1. The CDR3 runs to 15 residues. Germline loops: CDR1 SGDLS, CDR2 YYNGEE. V was pared by 3 bases and J by 3 bases, with 8 bases of the junction left unmatched. CDR3 in amino acids: CASSGVQGRDTEAFF. DNA for the CDR3: TGTGCCAGCAGCGGGGTACAGGGGAGGGACACTGAAGCTTTCTTT.

The rearrangement links TRBV5-4 to TRBJ1-1; 9 nucleotides align to TRBD1. The V segment lost 4 bases and the J segment 0 bases; nucleotides outside the gene matches: 13. CDR1 SGHNT and CDR2 YYREEE come from the germline V gene (reference sequence). The CDR3 has 18 residues. DNA of the CDR3: TGTGCCAGCAGCCGAGCCCCTCACAGGGGGCTTATGAACACTGAAGCTTTCTTT. Residues: CASSRAPHRGLMNTEAFF. Complete variable domain (other parts from reference TRBV5-4 and TRBJ1-1): ETGVTQSPTHLIKTRGQQVTLRCSSQSGHNTVSWYQQALGQGPQFIFQYYREEENGRGNFPPRFSGLQFPNYSSELNVNALELDDSALYLCASSRAPHRGLMNTEAFFGQGTRLTVV.

The chain has TRBV27 and TRBJ2-1; 13 bases line up with TRBD2. After removal of 10 bases from V and 5 bases from J, the junction contained 5 bases not matched to a gene. This CDR3 comprises 14 residues. Per the germline V gene, CDR1 is MNHEY and CDR2 is SMNVEV (reference sequence). The CDR3, as DNA: TGTGCCACCCAGGGACTAGCGGGAAACAATGAGCAGTTCTTC. Translation gives CATQGLAGNNEQFF.

Concerning this clone: The sample has other DNA sequences that encode this CDR3 too. This chain uses TRBV25-1 with TRBJ2-7, with TRBD2 as a possible D gene (5 bases). Germline V CDR1 and CDR2: MGHDK, SYGVNS. The CDR3 contains 11 residues. V was pared by 4 bases and J by 4 bases, with 5 bases between. The chain's CDR3 is CASSGGYEQYF. CDR3 sequence (DNA): TGTGCCAGCAGTGGAGGGTACGAGCAGTACTTC.

To note about this clone: Other DNA sequences from this sample encode an identical CDR3 as well. This chain uses TRBV28 with TRBJ2-7; TRBD1 matches 11 bases. The CDR3 runs 14 residues. V shed 5 bases and J 4 bases; nucleotides not matched to a gene: 4. Looked up from germline, CDR1 is MDHEN and CDR2 is SYDVKM. The CDR3 DNA is TGTGCCAGCAGTCCCGGGACAGGGGGTTACGAGCAGTACTTC. Its translation: CASSPGTGGYEQYF.

The chain uses TRBV5-6 and TRBJ2-7, with 8 bases lining up with TRBD2. V lost 1 base, J lost 4 bases, and 7 bases stayed unmatched. CDR3 size: 15 residues. Germline CDR1 reads SGHDT; CDR2 reads YYEEEE. The CDR3 loop is CASSLSAGGPYEQYF. DNA of the CDR3: TGTGCCAGCAGCTTGAGTGCGGGAGGTCCTTACGAGCAGTACTTC.

This clone was detected once. The chain joins TRBV6-1 to TRBJ1-5; D gene uncertain. The ends were cut back, 5 bases at V and 7 bases at J, with 15 bases in the middle. The CDR3 covers 14 residues. CDR1 and CDR2 from the germline V gene are MNHNS and SASEGT. The CDR3 region has the DNA TGTGCCAGCAGTCCCCCCCAAAGGGCCCAGCCCCAGCATTTT. As protein: CASSPPQRAQPQHF.

To note about this clone: The sample carries other DNA sequences with the same CDR3. The chain employs TRBV4-1 and TRBJ2-2; D is uncertain. CDR3 length: 14 amino acids. Trimming shortened V by 1 base and J by 0 bases, and 3 bases separated the two germline ends. The germline gives CDR1 MGHRA, CDR2 YSYEKL. Here the CDR3 DNA reads TGCGCCAGCAGCCAAGGTCCGAACACCGGGGAGCTGTTTTTT. Translating it yields CASSQGPNTGELFF.

The V and J genes are TRBV27 and TRBJ1-4; TRBD1 might be the D (5 bases). Germline CDR1 is MNHEY and CDR2 is SMNVEV (reference sequence). The ends were cut back, 7 bases at V and 2 bases at J, with 11 bases in the middle. The CDR3 runs 14 residues. CDR3 protein: CASTSGGTNEKLFF. CDR3 bases: TGTGCCAGCACTTCGGGGGGTACTAATGAAAAACTGTTTTTT.

The genes are TRBV6-5 and TRBJ2-2; D may be TRBD1 (6 bases). Germline lookup yields CDR1 MNHEY and CDR2 SVGAGI. Trimming took 4 bases from V and 1 from J, leaving 13 bases between them. CDR3 length: 16 residues. CDR3: CASSSPGHRNTGELFF. CDR3 DNA sequence: TGTGCCAGCAGTTCCCCGGGACATCGGAACACCGGGGAGCTGTTTTTT.

This clone was seen a single time. The chain has TRBV18 and TRBJ2-1, with a tentative D call TRBD2 (6 bases). CDR3 length equals 16 residues. V gave up 4 bases and J gave up 0 bases, with 13 bases separating them. In germline, CDR1 is KGHSH, CDR2 LQKENI. In nucleotides, the CDR3 is TGTGCCAGCTCACGAATAGCGGCTAGCTCCTACAATGAGCAGTTCTTC. Translating gives CASSRIAASSYNEQFF.

Here the CDR3 reads CASQKRGGERTDTQYF. CDR3 sequence (DNA): TGTGCCAGCCAGAAACGGGGAGGGGAACGCACAGATACGCAGTATTTT. The chain is built from TRBV7-8 and TRBJ2-3; 7 bases are shared with TRBD2. V was pared by 8 bases and J by 1 base, with 12 bases of the junction left unmatched. This CDR3 contains 16 residues. Germline assignment: CDR1 SGHVS and CDR2 FQNEAQ.

The V call is TRBV4-1, the J call TRBJ2-2; D possibly corresponds to TRBD2 (6 bases). Trimming left V 0 bases short and J 5 bases short, with 16 bases between. The length of the CDR3 is 17 residues. Germline assignment: CDR1 MGHRA and CDR2 YSYEKL. Here the CDR3 DNA reads TGCGCCAGCAGCCAAGAAGGAATCCTTGGGGGGACCGGGGAGCTGTTTTTT. Encoded protein: CASSQEGILGGTGELFF.